The clone carrying this T cell receptor (beta chain) was seen a handful of times. Its antigen is currently unknown. The sample belongs to a study of response to subunit inactivated influenza vaccine. With 7 bases removed from V and 4 bases from J, the gap between germline ends came to 10 bases. The CDR3 consists of 12 residues. TCRdb independently ran MiXCR on the RT-PCR reads; one entry per CDR3 protein. The sample holds under 950,000 distinct CDR3 sequences, 21% seen once. Whole-study findings and limits: The authors proposed limited new T cell recruitment per seasonal influenza vaccination.

This chain joins TRBV12-3 or TRBV12-4 and TRBJ1-1; no firm D call. This clonotype was obtained from a man between 50 and 59 years old who received an inactivated influenza vaccine. The sequenced sample was PBMCs from blood, obtained roughly 5 days after vaccination. The CDR3 region is CASTYPGTEAFF. As DNA, the CDR3 is TGTGCCAGCACCTACCCGGGCACTGAAGCTTTCTTT.